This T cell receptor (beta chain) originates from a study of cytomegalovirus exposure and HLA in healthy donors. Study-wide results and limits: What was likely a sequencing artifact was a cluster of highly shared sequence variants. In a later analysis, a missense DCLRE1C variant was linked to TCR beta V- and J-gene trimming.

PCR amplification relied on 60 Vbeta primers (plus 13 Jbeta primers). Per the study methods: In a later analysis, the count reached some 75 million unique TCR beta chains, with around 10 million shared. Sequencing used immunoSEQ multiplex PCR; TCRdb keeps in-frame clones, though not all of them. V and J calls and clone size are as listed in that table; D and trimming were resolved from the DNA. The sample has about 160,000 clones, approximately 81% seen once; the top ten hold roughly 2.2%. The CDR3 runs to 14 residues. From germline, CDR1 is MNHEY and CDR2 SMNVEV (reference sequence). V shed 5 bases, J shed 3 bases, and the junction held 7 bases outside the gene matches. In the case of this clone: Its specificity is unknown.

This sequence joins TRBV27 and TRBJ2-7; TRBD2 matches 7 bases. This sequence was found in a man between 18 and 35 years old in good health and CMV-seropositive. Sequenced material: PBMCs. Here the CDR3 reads CASSPRWGGYEQYF. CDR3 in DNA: TGTGCCAGCAGTCCCCGGTGGGGGGGCTACGAGCAGTACTTC.